Listed below are T cell receptor beta chains from one sample, sequenced in a study of blood T cell repertoires in COVID-19. Using immunoSEQ multiplex PCR, the repertoire was profiled, and TCRdb retains in-frame clones only, with some absent. The table includes around 26,000 clones, 85% to 90% detected once. The sample consisted of peripheral blood. The source is a man between 65 and 80 years old with active COVID-19. Each CDR3 is given with its conserved first and last residue. Each record gives: clone size, V gene, D gene, J gene, CDR3 DNA, CDR3 protein. D genes are given only for firm matches. Where a row states a size, it is once, few, many or the class of an expanded clone; other rows omit it.

>-|TRBV5-1|-|TRBJ2-3
TGCGCCAGCAGCTCTGGGGGACTTGGCACAGATACGCAGTATTTT
CASSSGGLGTDTQYF
>once|TRBV29-1|-|TRBJ1-4
TGCAGCGGAAGAAGGCCAGGGTATAATGAAAAACTGTTTTTT
CSGRRPGYNEKLFF
>-|TRBV24-1|-|TRBJ2-3
TGTGCCACCAGTCCGGGACTTTCAAACACAGATACGCAGTATTTT
CATSPGLSNTDTQYF
>-|TRBV9|-|TRBJ1-3
TGTGCCAGCAGCGTAGGGGGCCGGGGAACGGGAGCTGGAAACACCATATATTTT
CASSVGGRGTGAGNTIYF
>-|TRBV7-8|-|TRBJ2-1
TGTGCCAGCGCCCGGACAGTCCTATACAATGAGCAGTTCTTC
CASARTVLYNEQFF
>-|TRBV30|-|TRBJ1-4
TGTGCCTGGAGTGGGGGGGTCGCTGAAAAACTGTTTTTT
CAWSGGVAEKLFF
>-|TRBV2|-|TRBJ2-2
TGTGCCAGCCGGGGGGCGGTTGGCACCGGGGAGCTGTTTTTT
CASRGAVGTGELFF
>-|TRBV7-9|TRBD1|TRBJ2-5
TGTGCCAGCAGCAATCCTTCGGGACAGGGGGGAGAGACCCAGTACTTC
CASSNPSGQGGETQYF
>once|TRBV28|-|TRBJ1-2
TGTGCCAGCAGGGTGGACAGAGCTAACTATGGCTACACCTTC
CASRVDRANYGYTF
>-|TRBV12-3/TRBV12-4|-|TRBJ2-7
TGTGCCAGCAGCGCGCAACAGGGAGTCGGGCAGTACTTC
CASSAQQGVGQYF
>once|TRBV25-1|-|TRBJ2-5
TGTGCCAGCAGTGGTGGGGGGGCTATTTTGGAGACCCAGTACTTC
CASSGGGAILETQYF
>-|TRBV5-4|TRBD2|TRBJ2-1
TGTGCCAGCAGCTCAGCGAGACTAGCGGGGGCGAATGAGCAGTTCTTC
CASSSARLAGANEQFF
>-|TRBV19|-|TRBJ2-3
TGTGCCACCGGTAGGGGGGGGATCGAAATTACGCAGTATTTT
CATGRGGIEITQYF
>-|TRBV2|TRBD1|TRBJ1-2
TGTGCCAGCAGGGGGGACAGCTATGGCTACACCTTC
CASRGDSYGYTF
>-|TRBV2|-|TRBJ1-2
TGTGCCAGCAGTGAAGGGGGCCTGGTCTATGGCTACACCTTC
CASSEGGLVYGYTF
>-|TRBV15|TRBD1|TRBJ2-2
TGTGCCACCAGCCGGGGCCGACAGGGTAACACCGGGGAGCTGTTTTTT
CATSRGRQGNTGELFF
>-|TRBV6-2/TRBV6-3|TRBD1|TRBJ1-1
TGTGCCAGCAGTTACGGGACAGAGAACACTGAAGCTTTCTTT
CASSYGTENTEAFF
>-|TRBV4-3|TRBD2|TRBJ2-2
TGCGCCAGCAGCCAACCAGGACTAGCGGGTTACACCGGGGAGCTGTTTTTT
CASSQPGLAGYTGELFF
>-|TRBV20-1|-|TRBJ2-1
TGCAGTGCTAGTGAAGGGGGAGCGATCTCCTACAATGAGCAGTTCTTC
CSASEGGAISYNEQFF
>-|TRBV19|-|TRBJ2-5
TGTGCCAGTAGTACCGGGTCATGGGAGACCCAGTACTTC
CASSTGSWETQYF
>-|TRBV6-5|-|TRBJ2-5
TGTGCCAGCAGTTTTCGACAGGCCCTTCAGGGGGAGACCCAGTACTTC
CASSFRQALQGETQYF
>-|TRBV7-9|-|TRBJ1-2
TGTGCCAGCAGCTTAGTCGTGCAGATTGACTATGGCTACACCTTC
CASSLVVQIDYGYTF
>few|TRBV11-2|TRBD1|TRBJ2-7
TGTGCCAGCAGTATCCCCAACGACAGGGACTCCTACGAGCAGTACTTC
CASSIPNDRDSYEQYF
>-|TRBV6-2/TRBV6-3|TRBD2|TRBJ2-1
TGTGCCAGCAGTAGGGCTAGCGGGGGGGCCTCGGTCTATGAGCAGTTCTTC
CASSRASGGASVYEQFF
>-|TRBV7-9|-|TRBJ1-3
TGTGCCAGCAGCCCCCGTGGAGGGGTGGGGAACACCATATATTTT
CASSPRGGVGNTIYF
>-|TRBV14|TRBD2|TRBJ2-3
TGTGCCAGCAGCCCCCCACGTTCGGGGGGGAAGGGAGATACGCAGTATTTT
CASSPPRSGGKGDTQYF
>-|TRBV28|-|TRBJ1-3
TGTGCCAGCACCGACTCAGGAAACACCATATATTTT
CASTDSGNTIYF
>-|TRBV9|TRBD1|TRBJ2-7
TGTGCCAGCAGCGTAGAGGGACAGGGAGCGGAGGAGCAGTACTTC
CASSVEGQGAEEQYF
>-|TRBV30|TRBD1|TRBJ1-6
TGTGCCTGGAGTGGGACAGGGAATTCACCCCTCCACTTT
CAWSGTGNSPLHF
>-|TRBV7-3|TRBD1|TRBJ2-1
TGTGCCAGCAGCTATGACAGGGGGAGTTTTAATGAGCAGTTCTTC
CASSYDRGSFNEQFF
>-|TRBV7-2|TRBD1|TRBJ2-7
TGTGCCAGCAGCCCCCGGGGGACAGGCTCCTACGAGCAGTACTTC
CASSPRGTGSYEQYF
>once|TRBV18|TRBD1|TRBJ2-3
TGTGCCAGCTCACCCGCCCGGGGGACAGGGGACCCCCGAAGCACAGATACGCAGTATTTT
CASSPARGTGDPRSTDTQYF
>few|TRBV4-1|-|TRBJ2-7
TGCGCCAGCAGCCAAGTCGAGGCAAGCGGGGAGCAGTACTTC
CASSQVEASGEQYF
>once|TRBV6-1|-|TRBJ1-4
TGTGCCAGCAGTGAACTTTCCAGGGTTAATGAAAAACTGTTTTTT
CASSELSRVNEKLFF
>once|TRBV7-9|-|TRBJ2-6
TGTGCCAGCAGCTTAGGGCACTCTGGGGCCAACGTCCTGACTTTC
CASSLGHSGANVLTF
>few|TRBV7-7|-|TRBJ2-3
TGTGCCAGCAGCCCCTTGATTAGTGATACGCAGTATTTT
CASSPLISDTQYF
>-|TRBV5-1|-|TRBJ1-1
TGCGCCAGCAGCTTGGGGCAGGTCAACACTGAAGCTTTCTTT
CASSLGQVNTEAFF
>-|TRBV11-2|-|TRBJ2-7
TGTGCCAGCAGCCCCCCGGGTTATAGTCCCTACGAGCAGTACTTC
CASSPPGYSPYEQYF
>-|TRBV18|-|TRBJ1-3
TGTGCCAGCTCACCACGTTACGAGGGGGGGACCTCGGTCGGAAACACCATATATTTT
CASSPRYEGGTSVGNTIYF
>-|TRBV28|TRBD2|TRBJ2-1
TGTGCCAGCAGTTTACGCGAGAGGGCGGGGGGGCCACGTGAGCAGTTCTTC
CASSLRERAGGPREQFF
>-|TRBV5-5|-|TRBJ1-2
TGTGCCAGCAGCTCAGGGGAAACTAACTATGGCTACACCTTC
CASSSGETNYGYTF
>-|TRBV2|-|TRBJ1-2
TGTGCCAGCAGTGATGGAGGGTATGGCTACACCTTC
CASSDGGYGYTF
>-|TRBV7-9|-|TRBJ1-4
TGTGCCAGCAGCGTCTCCTGGGGGGGAGCTGAAAAACTGTTTTTT
CASSVSWGGAEKLFF
>-|TRBV5-1|TRBD1|TRBJ1-4
TGCGCCAGCAGCTTAGGACAGGGCACGATAGAAAAACTGTTTTTT
CASSLGQGTIEKLFF
>-|TRBV7-7|-|TRBJ2-2
TGTGCCAGCTCCCCTGGCCGGACAGTCAACACCGGGGAGCTGTTTTTT
CASSPGRTVNTGELFF
>medium-sized|TRBV30|TRBD1|TRBJ1-1
TGTGCCTGGTCCGGGACAGGGGGGATTCCTTTCTTT
CAWSGTGGIPFF
>-|TRBV5-4|TRBD2|TRBJ2-3
TGTGCCAGCAGCTTGGCCGGGGGGGGCACAGATACGCAGTATTTT
CASSLAGGGTDTQYF
>few|TRBV18|TRBD2|TRBJ2-7
TGTGCCAGCTCACCCGGGACTAGCGGGGGCTCCTACGAGCAGTACTTC
CASSPGTSGGSYEQYF
>-|TRBV5-6|-|TRBJ2-7
TGTGCCAGCAGCCACTTAGCCGCTAGAGGGGGTATCAACGAGCAGTACTTC
CASSHLAARGGINEQYF
>-|TRBV13|TRBD1|TRBJ2-3
TGTGCCAGCAGCGGGGACAGGGATGGAGCAGATACGCAGTATTTT
CASSGDRDGADTQYF
>-|TRBV7-2|TRBD2|TRBJ2-1
TGTGCCAGCAGCTTGGCGGCGGGGGGGGCGGGAGAGCAGTTCTTC
CASSLAAGGAGEQFF
>-|TRBV11-2|-|TRBJ1-2
TGTGCCAGCAGCTTAGTAGGAGGTTGGAACTATGGCTACACCTTC
CASSLVGGWNYGYTF